One sample yielded the 5 T cell receptor beta chains listed below, sequenced in a study of blood T cell repertoires in COVID-19. Here immunoSEQ multiplex PCR was the method, and the copy in TCRdb shows in-frame clones only, minus some. The table lists about 69,000 clones, approximately 83% of them singletons. Sample: peripheral blood. All receptors come from a middle-aged man with COVID-19, enrolled during active disease.

The CDR3 nucleotides are TGTGCTTCGACTGGACAAAATGAAAAACTGTTTTTT. Translated: CASTGQNEKLFF. The chain uses TRBV2 and TRBJ1-4; D is possibly TRBD1 (5 bases). From germline, CDR1 is SNHLY and CDR2 FYNNEI. The CDR3 contains 12 residues.

The chain combines TRBV18 with TRBJ1-5, with 7 bases identical to TRBD1. Germline CDR1 is KGHSH and CDR2 is LQKENI. V gave up 2 bases and J gave up 5 bases; unmatched junction bases: 6. This CDR3 is built from 15 residues. CDR3 sequence reads: CASSPNRGDDQPQHF. CDR3 bases: TGTGCCAGCTCACCAAACAGGGGAGACGATCAGCCCCAGCATTTT. The variable domain in full, completed from reference TRBV18 and TRBJ1-5, reads NAGVMQNPRHLVRRRGQEARLRCSPMKGHSHVYWYRQLPEEGLKFMVYLQKENIIDESGMPKERFSAEFPKEGPSILRIQQVVRGDSAAYFCASSPNRGDDQPQHFGDGTRLSIL.

The chain has TRBV3-1 (or the pseudogene TRBV3-2) and TRBJ1-1; TRBD1 matches 8 bases. V was clipped by 2 bases and J by 4 bases; unmatched bases: 3. This CDR3 has 14 residues. The V gene's germline CDR1 is LGHDT and CDR2 YNNKEL (reference sequence). CDR3: CASSQQQGGTEAFF. DNA of the CDR3: TGTGCCAGCAGCCAACAACAGGGGGGCACTGAAGCTTTCTTT.

The chain carries TRBV18 and TRBJ2-7, with D perhaps matching TRBD1 (6 bases). The CDR3 contains 15 residues. V lost 3 bases, J lost 2 bases, and 14 bases lay in between. Germline loops: CDR1 KGHSH, CDR2 LQKENI. CDR3 coding DNA: TGTGCCAGCTCACCCCAGGGGACAAAGACCTACGAGCAGTACTTC. The encoded protein is CASSPQGTKTYEQYF.

This chain uses TRBV28 with TRBJ1-1; the D gene is possibly TRBD1 (5 bases). V shed 3 bases and J shed 4 bases, with 12 bases lying between them. CDR1 MDHEN and CDR2 SYDVKM come from the germline V gene. The CDR3 sequence is 14 residues long. CDR3 coding DNA: TGTGCCAGCAGTTTGATGGGGGGAGGCACTGAAGCTTTCTTT. Its protein is CASSLMGGGTEAFF.